The rows below give T cell receptor beta chains drawn from one sample of a study of blood T cell repertoires in COVID-19. The assay was immunoSEQ multiplex PCR, and TCRdb's table has in-frame clones only and misses some. The sample consists of roughly 330,000 clones, roughly 87% of them appearing once. The sample comprised PBMCs or T cells enriched from blood (not recorded which). The receptor set was obtained from a woman aged 25 to 39 who had recovered from COVID-19. CDR3s include the opening cysteine and the closing phenylalanine or tryptophan. D genes are given only for firm matches. Clone size is shown for a subset of rows, as once, few, many or a class of expanded clone.

d_call j_call clone_size v_call cdr3_aa cdr3_nt
- TRBJ1-4 - TRBV19 CASSPDTINEKLFF TGTGCCAGTAGTCCTGACACCATTAATGAAAAACTGTTTTTT
- TRBJ1-4 once TRBV9 CASNRGSEKLFF TGTGCCAGCAATCGGGGATCTGAAAAACTGTTTTTT
- TRBJ1-1 once TRBV9 CASSPQLGTEAFF TGTGCCAGCAGCCCCCAGCTCGGGACTGAAGCTTTCTTT
TRBD1 TRBJ1-2 - TRBV12-3/TRBV12-4 CASSDPGGGYTF TGTGCCAGCAGTGACCCAGGGGGTGGCTACACCTTC
TRBD1 TRBJ2-5 - TRBV6-2/TRBV6-3 CASSYSRDSPLWETQYF TGTGCCAGCAGTTATTCCCGGGACAGCCCCCTCTGGGAGACCCAGTACTTC
TRBD1 TRBJ1-1 many TRBV6-2/TRBV6-3 CASSLGQPNAEAFF TGTGCCAGCAGCCTGGGACAGCCGAACGCTGAAGCTTTCTTT
TRBD1 TRBJ2-7 - TRBV5-6 CASSPTGTGGYEQYF TGTGCCAGCAGCCCAACCGGGACAGGGGGCTACGAGCAGTACTTC
- TRBJ1-5 - TRBV5-1 CASSLRGGEDQPQHF TGCGCCAGCAGCTTGAGGGGGGGAGAGGATCAGCCCCAGCATTTT
- TRBJ1-5 - TRBV2 CASTPSPEEQPQHF TGTGCCAGCACCCCCAGCCCGGAGGAGCAGCCCCAGCATTTT
- TRBJ2-5 - TRBV7-3 CASSSGGETQYF TGTGCCAGCAGCTCTGGCGGAGAGACCCAGTACTTC
TRBD2 TRBJ2-7 - TRBV5-1 CASSLIPSGGSSYEQYF TGCGCCAGCAGCTTGATCCCCAGCGGGGGGAGCTCCTACGAGCAGTACTTC
- TRBJ2-7 - TRBV7-9 CASSSTKGAYEQYF TGTGCCAGCAGTTCCACGAAGGGGGCCTACGAGCAGTACTTC
- TRBJ1-1 - TRBV25-1 CASSEWRVTEAFF TGTGCCAGCAGTGAATGGCGGGTCACTGAAGCTTTCTTT
TRBD1 TRBJ1-1 once TRBV6-5 CASSSTGTGNTEAFF TGTGCCAGCAGTTCCACCGGGACAGGGAACACTGAAGCTTTCTTT
- TRBJ2-7 once TRBV6-5 CASRVTNEQYF TGTGCCAGCAGGGTGACAAACGAGCAGTACTTC
- TRBJ1-1 - TRBV23-1 CASSQSCGELRPKNTEAFF TGCGCCAGCAGTCAATCTTGCGGGGAACTCCGCCCAAAGAACACTGAAGCTTTCTTT
TRBD1 TRBJ2-7 - TRBV5-6 CASSLPIRDRDNEQYF TGTGCCAGCAGCTTGCCGATCCGGGACAGGGATAACGAGCAGTACTTC
TRBD2 TRBJ2-2 few TRBV4-1 CASSQGGLAVGELFF TGCGCCAGCAGCCAAGGCGGACTAGCCGTCGGGGAGCTGTTTTTT
TRBD1 TRBJ1-4 - TRBV7-2 CASSPGTAINEKLFF TGTGCCAGCAGCCCGGGGACAGCCATCAATGAAAAACTGTTTTTT
- TRBJ1-1 once TRBV9 CASSEAGSPLAFF TGTGCCAGCAGCGAGGCGGGGTCTCCACTCGCTTTCTTT
TRBD1 TRBJ1-2 - TRBV30 CAVRGLSNYGYTF TGTGCCGTCAGGGGGCTGTCTAACTATGGCTACACCTTC
- TRBJ1-1 once TRBV4-1 CASSQEGGNTEAFF TGCGCCAGCAGCCAAGAAGGAGGGAACACTGAAGCTTTCTTT
- TRBJ1-4 - TRBV4-1 CASSQNRDEKLFF TGCGCCAGCAGCCAAAACAGGGATGAAAAACTGTTTTTT
TRBD2 TRBJ2-7 - TRBV19 CASSIGGGTYEQYF TGTGCCAGTAGTATAGGCGGGGGGACCTACGAGCAGTACTTC